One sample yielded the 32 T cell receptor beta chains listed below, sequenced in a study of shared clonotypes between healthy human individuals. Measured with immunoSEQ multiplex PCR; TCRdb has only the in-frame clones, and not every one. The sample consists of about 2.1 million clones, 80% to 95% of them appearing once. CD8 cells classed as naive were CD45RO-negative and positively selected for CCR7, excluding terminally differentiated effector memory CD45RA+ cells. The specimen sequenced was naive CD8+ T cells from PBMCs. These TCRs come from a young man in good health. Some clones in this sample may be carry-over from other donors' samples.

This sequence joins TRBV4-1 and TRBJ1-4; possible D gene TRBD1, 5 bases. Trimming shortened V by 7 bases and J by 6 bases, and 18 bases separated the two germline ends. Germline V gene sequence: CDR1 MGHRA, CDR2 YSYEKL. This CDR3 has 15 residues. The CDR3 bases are TGCGCCAGCACGTTCTTTCGGGGACCTGATGAAAAACTGTTTTTT. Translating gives CASTFFRGPDEKLFF.

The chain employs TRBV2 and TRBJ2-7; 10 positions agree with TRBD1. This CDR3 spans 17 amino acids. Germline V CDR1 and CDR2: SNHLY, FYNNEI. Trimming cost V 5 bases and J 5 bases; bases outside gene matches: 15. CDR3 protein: CASSRTTTGTGDNEQYF. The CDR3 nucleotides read TGTGCCAGCAGTCGGACCACGACCGGGACAGGGGACAACGAGCAGTACTTC. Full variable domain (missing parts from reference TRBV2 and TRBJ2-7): EPEVTQTPSHQVTQMGQEVILRCVPISNHLYFYWYRQILGQKVEFLVSFYNNEISEKSEIFDDQFSVERPDGSNFTLKIRSTKLEDSAMYFCASSRTTTGTGDNEQYFGPGTRLTVT.

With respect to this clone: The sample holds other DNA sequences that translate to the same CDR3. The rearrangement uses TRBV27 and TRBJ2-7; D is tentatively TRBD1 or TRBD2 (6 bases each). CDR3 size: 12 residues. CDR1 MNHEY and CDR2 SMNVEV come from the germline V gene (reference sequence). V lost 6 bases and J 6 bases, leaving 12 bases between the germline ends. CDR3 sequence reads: CASSLGGSEQYF. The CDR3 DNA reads TGTGCCAGCAGCCTAGGGGGGTCCGAGCAGTACTTC.

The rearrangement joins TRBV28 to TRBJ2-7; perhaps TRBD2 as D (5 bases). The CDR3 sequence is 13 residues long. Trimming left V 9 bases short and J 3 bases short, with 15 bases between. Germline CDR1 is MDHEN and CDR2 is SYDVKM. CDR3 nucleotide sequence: TGTGCCAGTGGACCTATCCGGGGCTACGAGCAGTACTTC. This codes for CASGPIRGYEQYF.

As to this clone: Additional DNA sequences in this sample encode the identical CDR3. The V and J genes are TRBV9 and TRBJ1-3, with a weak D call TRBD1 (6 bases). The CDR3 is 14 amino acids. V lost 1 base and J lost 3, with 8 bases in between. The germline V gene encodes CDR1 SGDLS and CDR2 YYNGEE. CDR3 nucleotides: TGTGCCAGCAGCGTATCAGGGGTTGGAAACACCATATATTTT. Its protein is CASSVSGVGNTIYF.

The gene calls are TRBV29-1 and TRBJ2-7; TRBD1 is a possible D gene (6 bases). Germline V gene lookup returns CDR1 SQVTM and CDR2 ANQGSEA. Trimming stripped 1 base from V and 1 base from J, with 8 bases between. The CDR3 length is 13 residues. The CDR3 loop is CSVEGDTSYEQYF. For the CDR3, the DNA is TGCAGCGTTGAAGGGGACACTTCCTACGAGCAGTACTTC.

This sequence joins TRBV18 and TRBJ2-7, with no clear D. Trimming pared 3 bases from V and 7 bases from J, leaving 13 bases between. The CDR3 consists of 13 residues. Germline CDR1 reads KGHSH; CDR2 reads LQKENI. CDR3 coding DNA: TGTGCCAGCTCACCCCTGGTCACTAAGGAGCAGTACTTC. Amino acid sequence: CASSPLVTKEQYF.

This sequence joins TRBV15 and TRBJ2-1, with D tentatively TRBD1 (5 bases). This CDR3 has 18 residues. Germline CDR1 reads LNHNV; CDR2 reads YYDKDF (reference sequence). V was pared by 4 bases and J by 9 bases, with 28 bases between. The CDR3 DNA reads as TGTGCCACCAGCACCCCATCCCGAGTGGGGCCTACGCGGATTGAGCAGTTCTTC. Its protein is CATSTPSRVGPTRIEQFF. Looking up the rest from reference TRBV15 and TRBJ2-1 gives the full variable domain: DAMVIQNPRYQVTQFGKPVTLSCSQTLNHNVMYWYQQKSSQAPKLLFHYYDKDFNNEADTPDNFQSRRPNTSFCFLDIRSPGLGDTAMYLCATSTPSRVGPTRIEQFFGPGTRLTVL.

CDR3 sequence: CASSTDRSYHEQYF. CDR3 bases: TGTGCCAGTAGTACGGACAGGTCGTACCACGAGCAGTACTTC. The genes are TRBV19 and TRBJ2-7; 7 nucleotides agree with TRBD1. CDR3 size: 14 residues. CDR1 and CDR2 from the germline V gene are LNHDA and SQIVND (reference sequence). The V segment lost 4 bases and the J segment 5 bases; nucleotides outside the gene matches: 8.

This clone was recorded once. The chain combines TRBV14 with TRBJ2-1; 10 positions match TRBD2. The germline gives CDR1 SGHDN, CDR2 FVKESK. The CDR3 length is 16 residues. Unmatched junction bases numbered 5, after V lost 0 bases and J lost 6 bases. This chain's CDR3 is CASSQELLAGFNEQFF. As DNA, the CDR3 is TGTGCCAGCAGCCAAGAACTACTAGCGGGGTTCAATGAGCAGTTCTTC.

The CDR3 nucleotides are TGTGCCAGCAGCTTAATCAGGAACACTGAAGCTTTCTTT. Translation gives CASSLIRNTEAFF. The chain recombines TRBV7-3 with TRBJ1-1; D is ambiguous. Germline V CDR1 and CDR2: SGHTA, FQGTGA. The V end was cut by 1 base, the J end by 1 base, with 4 bases between. This CDR3 region has 13 residues.

Here the CDR3 DNA reads TGCAGCGTTGCGGGGGACTGGAGCGGCGGGGAGACCCAGTACTTC. Its protein product is CSVAGDWSGGETQYF. This chain connects TRBV29-1 to TRBJ2-5; TRBD2 might be the D (6 bases). From germline, CDR1 is SQVTM and CDR2 ANQGSEA. Trimming removed 4 bases at V and 5 bases at J, with 20 bases between. The CDR3 is 15 residues long.

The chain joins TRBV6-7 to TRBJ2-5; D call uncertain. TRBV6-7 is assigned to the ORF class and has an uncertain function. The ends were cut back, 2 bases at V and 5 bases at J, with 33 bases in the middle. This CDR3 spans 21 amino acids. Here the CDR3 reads CASSYLAGYRIQITLQETQYF. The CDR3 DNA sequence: TGTGCCAGCAGTTACCTGGCCGGCTACCGGATCCAGATAACGTTGCAGGAGACCCAGTACTTC.

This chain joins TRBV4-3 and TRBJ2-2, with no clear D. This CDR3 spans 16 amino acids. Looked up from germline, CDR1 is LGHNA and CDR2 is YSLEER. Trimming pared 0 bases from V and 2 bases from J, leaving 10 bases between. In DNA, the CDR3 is TGCGCCAGCAGCCAAGATTACTACGGTAACACCGGGGAGCTGTTTTTT. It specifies CASSQDYYGNTGELFF.

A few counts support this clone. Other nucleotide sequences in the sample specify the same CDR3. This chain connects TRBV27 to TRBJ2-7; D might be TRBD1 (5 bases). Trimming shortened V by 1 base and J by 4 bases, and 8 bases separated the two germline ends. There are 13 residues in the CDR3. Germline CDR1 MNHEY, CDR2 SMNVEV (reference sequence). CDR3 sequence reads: CASSLFQGYEQYF. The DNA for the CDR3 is TGTGCCAGCAGTTTATTTCAGGGTTACGAGCAGTACTTC.

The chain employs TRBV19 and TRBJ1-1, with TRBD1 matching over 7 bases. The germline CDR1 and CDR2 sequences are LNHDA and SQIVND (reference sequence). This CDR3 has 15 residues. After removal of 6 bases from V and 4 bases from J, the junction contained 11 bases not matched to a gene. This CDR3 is CASRSQGVFGTEAFF. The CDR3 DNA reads TGTGCCAGTAGATCGCAGGGGGTTTTTGGCACTGAAGCTTTCTTT.

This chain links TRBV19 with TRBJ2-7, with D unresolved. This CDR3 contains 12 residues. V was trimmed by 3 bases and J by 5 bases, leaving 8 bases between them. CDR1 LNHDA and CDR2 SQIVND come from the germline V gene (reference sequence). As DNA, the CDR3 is TGTGCCAGTAGTATGGGCAGGAACGAGCAGTACTTC. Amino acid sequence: CASSMGRNEQYF.

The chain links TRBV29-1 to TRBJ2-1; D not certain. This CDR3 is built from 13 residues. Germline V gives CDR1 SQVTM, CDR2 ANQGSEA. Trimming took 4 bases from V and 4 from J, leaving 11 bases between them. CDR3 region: CSVGGGDYNEQFF. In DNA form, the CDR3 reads TGCAGCGTTGGGGGTGGGGATTACAATGAGCAGTTCTTC.

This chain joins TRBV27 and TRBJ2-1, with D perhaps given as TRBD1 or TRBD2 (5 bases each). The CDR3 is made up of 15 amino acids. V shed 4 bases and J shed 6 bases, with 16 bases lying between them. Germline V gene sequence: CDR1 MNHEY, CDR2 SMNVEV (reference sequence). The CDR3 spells CASSSGTLLSNEQFF. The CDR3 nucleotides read TGTGCCAGCAGTTCCGGGACGCTGCTAAGCAATGAGCAGTTCTTC.

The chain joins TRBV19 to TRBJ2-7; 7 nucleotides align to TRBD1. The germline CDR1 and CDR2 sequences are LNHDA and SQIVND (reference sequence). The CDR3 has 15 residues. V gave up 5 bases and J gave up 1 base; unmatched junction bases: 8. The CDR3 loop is CASSPYGQVSYEQYF. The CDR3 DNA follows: TGTGCCAGTAGTCCCTATGGACAGGTATCCTACGAGCAGTACTTC. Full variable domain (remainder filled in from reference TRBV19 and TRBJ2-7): DGGITQSPKYLFRKEGQNVTLSCEQNLNHDAMYWYRQDPGQGLRLIYYSQIVNDFQKGDIAEGYSVSREKKESFPLTVTSAQKNPTAFYLCASSPYGQVSYEQYFGPGTRLTVT.

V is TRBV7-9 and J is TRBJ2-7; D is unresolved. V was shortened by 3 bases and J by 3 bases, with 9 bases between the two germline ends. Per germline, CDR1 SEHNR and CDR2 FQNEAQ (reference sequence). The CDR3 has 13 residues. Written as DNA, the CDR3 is TGTGCCAGCAGCTTGAGGAGCCTCTACGAGCAGTACTTC. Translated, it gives CASSLRSLYEQYF. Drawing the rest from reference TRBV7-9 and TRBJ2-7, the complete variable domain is DTGVSQNPRHKITKRGQNVTFRCDPISEHNRLYWYRQTLGQGPEFLTYFQNEAQLEKSRLLSDRFSAERPKGSFSTLEIQRTEQGDSAMYLCASSLRSLYEQYFGPGTRLTVT.

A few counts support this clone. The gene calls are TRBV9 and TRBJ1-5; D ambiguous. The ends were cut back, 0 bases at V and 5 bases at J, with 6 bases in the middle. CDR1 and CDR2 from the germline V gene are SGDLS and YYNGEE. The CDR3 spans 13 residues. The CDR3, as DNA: TGTGCCAGCAGCGTAGGCTGGGATCAGCCCCAGCATTTT. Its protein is CASSVGWDQPQHF.

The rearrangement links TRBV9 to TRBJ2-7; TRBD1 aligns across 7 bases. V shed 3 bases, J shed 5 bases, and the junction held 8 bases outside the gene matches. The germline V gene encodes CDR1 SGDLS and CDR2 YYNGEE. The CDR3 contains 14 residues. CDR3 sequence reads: CASSGGEGGHEQYF. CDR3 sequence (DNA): TGTGCCAGCAGCGGAGGGGAAGGGGGCCACGAGCAGTACTTC.

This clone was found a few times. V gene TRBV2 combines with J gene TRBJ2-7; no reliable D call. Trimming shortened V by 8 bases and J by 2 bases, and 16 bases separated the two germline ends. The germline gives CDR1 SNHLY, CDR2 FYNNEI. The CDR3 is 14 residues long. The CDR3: CASSGRPPAYEQYF. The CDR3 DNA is TGTGCCAGCTCTGGACGTCCTCCGGCCTACGAGCAGTACTTC.

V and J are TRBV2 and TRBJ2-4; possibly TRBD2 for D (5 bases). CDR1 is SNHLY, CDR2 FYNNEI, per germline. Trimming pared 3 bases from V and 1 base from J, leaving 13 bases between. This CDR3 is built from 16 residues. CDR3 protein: CASSDREGVAKNIQYF. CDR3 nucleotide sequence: TGTGCCAGCAGTGACCGTGAGGGTGTGGCCAAAAACATTCAGTACTTC.

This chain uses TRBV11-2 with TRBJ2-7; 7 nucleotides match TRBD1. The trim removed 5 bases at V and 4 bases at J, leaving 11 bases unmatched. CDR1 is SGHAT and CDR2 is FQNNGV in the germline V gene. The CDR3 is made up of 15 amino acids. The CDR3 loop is CASSALGTANYEQYF. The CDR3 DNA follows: TGTGCCAGCAGCGCCTTAGGGACAGCTAATTACGAGCAGTACTTC.

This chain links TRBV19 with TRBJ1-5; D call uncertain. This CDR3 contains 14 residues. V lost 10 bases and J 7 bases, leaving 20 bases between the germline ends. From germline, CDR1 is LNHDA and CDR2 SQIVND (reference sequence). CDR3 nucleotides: TGTGCCACCCAATGGGCGGTATCTAGCCAGCCCCAGCATTTT. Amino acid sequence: CATQWAVSSQPQHF.

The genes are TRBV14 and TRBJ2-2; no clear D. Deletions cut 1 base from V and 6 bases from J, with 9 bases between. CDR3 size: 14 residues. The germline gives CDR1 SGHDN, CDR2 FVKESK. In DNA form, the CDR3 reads TGTGCCAGCAGCCAAGTCATGGTATCCGGGGAGCTGTTTTTT. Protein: CASSQVMVSGELFF.

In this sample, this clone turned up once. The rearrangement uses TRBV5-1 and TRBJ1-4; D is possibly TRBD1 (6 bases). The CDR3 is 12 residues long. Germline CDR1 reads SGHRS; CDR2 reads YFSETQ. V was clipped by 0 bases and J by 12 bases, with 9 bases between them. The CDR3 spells CASSLGGLELFF. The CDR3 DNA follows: TGCGCCAGCAGCTTGGGGGGGCTCGAACTGTTTTTT.

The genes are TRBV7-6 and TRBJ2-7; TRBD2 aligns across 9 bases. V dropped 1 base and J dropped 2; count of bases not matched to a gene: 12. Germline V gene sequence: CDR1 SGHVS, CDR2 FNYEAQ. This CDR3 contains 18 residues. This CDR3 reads CASSLVASGTSTPYEQYF. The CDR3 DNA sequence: TGTGCCAGCAGCTTAGTGGCTAGCGGGACCAGCACGCCCTACGAGCAGTACTTC.

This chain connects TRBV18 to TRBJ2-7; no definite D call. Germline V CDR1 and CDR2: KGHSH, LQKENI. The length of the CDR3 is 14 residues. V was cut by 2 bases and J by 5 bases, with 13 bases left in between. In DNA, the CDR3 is TGTGCCAGCTCACCAGAAGAAGGGCTCCACGAGCAGTACTTC. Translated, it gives CASSPEEGLHEQYF.

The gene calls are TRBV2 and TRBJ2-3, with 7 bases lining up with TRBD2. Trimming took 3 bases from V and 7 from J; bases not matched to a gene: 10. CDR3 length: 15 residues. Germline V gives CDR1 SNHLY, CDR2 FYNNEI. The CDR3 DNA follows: TGTGCCAGCAGTGAGAAGGGTTCGCGGGGGTATACGCAGTATTTT. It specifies CASSEKGSRGYTQYF. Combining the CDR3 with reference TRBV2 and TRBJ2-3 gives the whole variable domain EPEVTQTPSHQVTQMGQEVILRCVPISNHLYFYWYRQILGQKVEFLVSFYNNEISEKSEIFDDQFSVERPDGSNFTLKIRSTKLEDSAMYFCASSEKGSRGYTQYFGPGTRLTVL.